Below, 25 T cell receptor beta chains from the same sample are listed, as sequenced in a study of PD-1 blockade in mismatch repair-deficient tumors. Here immunoSEQ multiplex PCR was the method, and the copy in TCRdb shows in-frame clones only, minus some. The sample includes around 40,000 clones, about 85% of them seen just once. The sequenced sample was peripheral blood, obtained 4 weeks after starting pembrolizumab. The origin of the receptors is an adult with mismatch repair-deficient cancer.

The table lists this clone with a count of one. This chain's CDR3 is CASSDYALGNTEAFF. DNA of the CDR3: TGCGCCAGCAGTGATTATGCCCTCGGGAACACTGAAGCTTTCTTT. J is TRBJ1-1 and V is TRBV10-1; D not certain. V lost 3 bases and J lost 1, with 12 bases in between. Germline values: CDR1 WNHNN, CDR2 SYGVQD (reference sequence). The CDR3 sequence is 15 residues long.

This chain links TRBV30 with TRBJ2-7, with 8 bases lining up with TRBD1. The J segment lost 1 base and the V segment lost 4 bases, leaving 0 bases of the junction unmatched. CDR3 length: 12 residues. Looked up from germline, CDR1 is GTSNPN and CDR2 is SVGIG (reference sequence). The CDR3 here is CAWNRGSYEQYF. Here the CDR3 DNA reads TGTGCCTGGAACAGGGGGTCCTACGAGCAGTACTTC. Variable domain in full (rest from reference TRBV30 and TRBJ2-7): SQTIHQWPATLVQPVGSPLSLECTVEGTSNPNLYWYRQAAGRGLQLLFYSVGIGQISSEVPQNLSASRPQDRQFILSSKKLLLSDSGFYLCAWNRGSYEQYFGPGTRLTVT.

The chain couples TRBV5-1 to TRBJ1-2; possibly TRBD1 for D (5 bases). Germline lookup yields CDR1 SGHRS and CDR2 YFSETQ. Trimming stripped 0 bases from V and 8 bases from J, with 8 bases between. The CDR3 is 12 residues long. In nucleotides, the CDR3 is TGCGCCAGCAGCTTGGCAAGGGGAGGCTACACCTTC. Translating it yields CASSLARGGYTF.

This clone turned up a few times. This sequence joins TRBV7-6 and TRBJ2-3, with 9 bases lining up with TRBD2. With 3 bases clipped from V and 1 base from J, the junction kept 2 bases outside the gene matches. This CDR3 comprises 15 residues. Germline loops: CDR1 SGHVS, CDR2 FNYEAQ. CDR3 loop: CASSFSSGGTDTQYF. In nucleotides, the CDR3 is TGTGCCAGCAGCTTTTCTAGCGGGGGCACAGATACGCAGTATTTT.

This chain uses TRBV4-1 with TRBJ1-3; 7 bases agree with TRBD1. V gave up 0 bases and J gave up 8 bases; unmatched junction bases: 4. The CDR3 covers 14 residues. Looked up from germline, CDR1 is MGHRA and CDR2 is YSYEKL. CDR3 nucleotides: TGCGCCAGCAGCCAAGATAGGGGGCTGGACACCATATATTTT. Residues: CASSQDRGLDTIYF.

The rearrangement links TRBV7-3 to TRBJ2-2; D may match TRBD1 or TRBD2 (5 bases each). CDR3 length equals 14 residues. Per germline, CDR1 SGHTA and CDR2 FQGTGA. V dropped 1 base and J dropped 6 bases, with 9 bases sitting between them. CDR3 nucleotides: TGTGCCAGCAGCTTAAGGGGGAGCTCCGGGGAGCTGTTTTTT. Translating it yields CASSLRGSSGELFF.

The chain links TRBV7-6 to TRBJ2-2, with unresolved D. The CDR3 spans 14 residues. CDR1 is SGHVS and CDR2 is FNYEAQ in the germline V gene. V shed 5 bases and J shed 0 bases, with 7 bases lying between them. The CDR3 nucleotides are TGTGCCAGCAGCCCGCCCACGAACACCGGGGAGCTGTTTTTT. This translates into CASSPPTNTGELFF.

The genes are TRBV5-4 and TRBJ2-2; tentatively, D is TRBD1 (6 bases). Trimming stripped 5 bases from V and 2 bases from J, with 13 bases between. Germline V gene data show CDR1 as SGHNT and CDR2 as YYREEE (reference sequence). CDR3 length: 15 residues. The CDR3 region is CASSPGTSNTGELFF. For the CDR3, the DNA is TGTGCCAGCAGTCCCGGGACAAGCAACACCGGGGAGCTGTTTTTT.

There are a few counts of this clone. The chain joins TRBV4-1 to TRBJ2-7, with 9 bases matching TRBD1. V gave up 5 bases and J gave up 2 bases; unmatched junction bases: 7. This CDR3 spans 15 amino acids. Germline V lookup: CDR1 MGHRA, CDR2 YSYEKL. In nucleotides, the CDR3 is TGCGCCAGCAGCACACCGGGACAGGGCCCCTACGAGCAGTACTTC. Translating gives CASSTPGQGPYEQYF.

V usage is TRBV2 and J usage is TRBJ2-3; D is perhaps TRBD2 (6 bases). The germline V and J ends were trimmed by 5 bases and 3 bases, with 24 bases remaining between them. Germline CDR1 SNHLY, CDR2 FYNNEI. The CDR3 consists of 18 residues. CDR3 sequence reads: CASSRDWSSVHTTDTQYF. Written as DNA, the CDR3 is TGTGCCAGCAGTCGGGACTGGAGCTCCGTCCACACGACAGATACGCAGTATTTT.

This chain uses TRBV6-5 with TRBJ2-3; possibly TRBD1 for D (5 bases). V lost 6 bases and J lost 4, with 17 bases in between. This CDR3 has 15 amino acids. Germline-derived CDR1 and CDR2 are MNHEY and SVGAGI. CDR3 sequence (DNA): TGTGCCAGCAGAAGGAGCAGGGAAAGTCCAGATACGCAGTATTTT. Amino acids: CASRRSRESPDTQYF.

V and J are TRBV30 and TRBJ2-3, with 11 positions matching TRBD2. CDR1 is GTSNPN and CDR2 is SVGIG in the germline V gene (reference sequence). This CDR3 has 14 residues. V lost 3 bases to trimming and J lost 5 bases; unmatched junction nucleotides: 4. The DNA of the CDR3 is TGTGCCTGGAGATTAGCGGGAGGGAAAGATACGCAGTATTTT. Amino acid sequence: CAWRLAGGKDTQYF.

The chain links TRBV7-3 to TRBJ2-1; 8 bases line up with TRBD2. V lost 4 bases and J lost 6; bases outside the gene matches: 5. Germline CDR1 is SGHTA and CDR2 is FQGTGA. The length of the CDR3 is 14 residues. The CDR3 sequence: CASSSGLDSNEQFF. DNA for the CDR3: TGTGCCAGCAGCTCGGGACTAGATTCCAATGAGCAGTTCTTC.

In this sample, this clone turned up once. This chain joins TRBV29-1 and TRBJ2-7; D is perhaps TRBD1 or TRBD2 (5 bases each). With 6 bases removed from V and 2 bases from J, the gap between germline ends came to 14 bases. The germline V gene encodes CDR1 SQVTM and CDR2 ANQGSEA. This CDR3 spans 13 amino acids. The CDR3 DNA reads as TGCAGCGTGGGGACGGAACTTACCTACGAGCAGTACTTC. As protein: CSVGTELTYEQYF.

The chain joins TRBV13 to TRBJ2-3; 9 bases fit TRBD1. The CDR3 has 15 amino acids. The V segment lost 3 bases and the J segment 5 bases; nucleotides outside the gene matches: 6. CDR1 is PRHDT, CDR2 FYEKMQ, per germline (reference sequence). The CDR3 is CASSFRDRVGDTQYF. CDR3 DNA: TGTGCCAGCAGCTTCCGGGACAGGGTGGGAGATACGCAGTATTTT.

The chain is built from TRBV19 and TRBJ2-3, with 7 bases aligning to TRBD2. The CDR3 totals 13 residues. V was pared by 3 bases and J by 7 bases, with 4 bases of the junction left unmatched. Per germline, CDR1 LNHDA and CDR2 SQIVND (reference sequence). The CDR3 is CASSIVAGYTQYF. CDR3 sequence (DNA): TGTGCCAGTAGTATTGTAGCGGGTTATACGCAGTATTTT.

The CDR3 loop is CASSPTQTTDTQYF. The CDR3 DNA sequence: TGTGCCAGCAGCCCAACTCAAACGACAGATACGCAGTATTTT. The rearrangement links TRBV28 to TRBJ2-3; no clear D gene. The V gene lost 6 bases and the J gene lost 3 bases, with 13 bases spanning the gap. CDR3 length: 14 residues. Germline V gene lookup returns CDR1 MDHEN and CDR2 SYDVKM.

The CDR3 protein is CASSPPLGGNTGELFF. The DNA of the CDR3 is TGCGCCAGCAGCCCACCTCTGGGGGGGAACACCGGGGAGCTGTTTTTT. V is TRBV4-1 and J is TRBJ2-2; D is possibly TRBD2 (6 bases). The CDR3 is made up of 16 amino acids. The germline CDR1 and CDR2 sequences are MGHRA and YSYEKL. Trimming cost V 4 bases and J 1 base, with 13 bases left between them.

The chain has TRBV4-1 and TRBJ1-5; D remains unclear. Trimming took 4 bases from V and 3 from J, leaving 13 bases between them. The germline CDR1 and CDR2 sequences are MGHRA and YSYEKL. This CDR3 region has 15 residues. The CDR3: CASSPVRTTNQPQHF. CDR3 in DNA: TGCGCCAGCAGCCCCGTGCGGACTACCAATCAGCCCCAGCATTTT.

The V and J genes are TRBV6-1 and TRBJ2-2; D may be TRBD2 (6 bases). Trimming took 1 base from V and 1 from J, leaving 7 bases between them. This CDR3 comprises 15 residues. In germline, CDR1 is MNHNS, CDR2 SASEGT. CDR3 sequence: CASSEEGGNTGELFF. In DNA, the CDR3 is TGTGCCAGCAGTGAAGAGGGAGGGAACACCGGGGAGCTGTTTTTT.

This rearrangement joins TRBV7-3 to TRBJ2-3; TRBD2 matches 14 bases. The J segment lost 7 bases and the V segment lost 4 bases, leaving 4 bases of the junction unmatched. The CDR3 covers 15 residues. Germline values: CDR1 SGHTA, CDR2 FQGTGA. CDR3 DNA sequence: TGTGCCAGCAGCTCGGGGACTAGCGGGAGTTATACGCAGTATTTT. As protein: CASSSGTSGSYTQYF.

This chain links TRBV30 with TRBJ1-1; 7 nucleotides match TRBD1. Germline V gives CDR1 GTSNPN, CDR2 SVGIG (reference sequence). Germline trimming cut 3 bases from V and 1 base from J; bases unmatched to any gene: 11. This CDR3 spans 16 amino acids. CDR3 sequence: CAWRAGGFFQNTEAFF. In DNA, the CDR3 is TGTGCCTGGAGAGCAGGGGGGTTCTTTCAGAACACTGAAGCTTTCTTT.

The rearrangement links TRBV7-9 to TRBJ2-7; 7 bases align to TRBD1. Germline trimming cut 4 bases from V and 2 bases from J; bases unmatched to any gene: 17. The CDR3 is 18 amino acids. Germline values: CDR1 SEHNR, CDR2 FQNEAQ (reference sequence). CDR3 region: CASSSNRGESWATYEQYF. In nucleotides, the CDR3 is TGTGCCAGCAGCTCAAACAGGGGAGAGAGTTGGGCAACCTACGAGCAGTACTTC. Together with reference TRBV7-9 and TRBJ2-7, the CDR3 gives the full variable domain: DTGVSQNPRHKITKRGQNVTFRCDPISEHNRLYWYRQTLGQGPEFLTYFQNEAQLEKSRLLSDRFSAERPKGSFSTLEIQRTEQGDSAMYLCASSSNRGESWATYEQYFGPGTRLTVT.

CDR3 DNA: TGTGCCAGCAGCTTAGATTTGGGCGGTAATGAAAAACTGTTTTTT. This translates into CASSLDLGGNEKLFF. V and J are TRBV11-2 and TRBJ1-4; D is unclear. The V and J ends lost 0 bases and 4 bases respectively, with 9 bases between them. Per the germline V gene, CDR1 is SGHAT and CDR2 is FQNNGV. The CDR3 runs 15 residues.

The chain couples TRBV5-1 to TRBJ2-4, with D hard to call. Trimming left V 4 bases short and J 2 bases short, with 10 bases between. The CDR3 runs 14 residues. CDR1 is SGHRS, CDR2 YFSETQ, per germline. Here the CDR3 DNA reads TGCGCCAGCAGCCCTACCGTTCCCAAAAACATTCAGTACTTC. As protein: CASSPTVPKNIQYF. Full variable domain (outside the CDR3, taken from reference TRBV5-1 and TRBJ2-4): KAGVTQTPRYLIKTRGQQVTLSCSPISGHRSVSWYQQTPGQGLQFLFEYFSETQRNKGNFPGRFSGRQFSNSRSEMNVSTLELGDSALYLCASSPTVPKNIQYFGAGTRLSVL.